The source of this TCR beta chain is a study of blood T cell repertoires in COVID-19. For the study at large: Samples came from the United States, Italy and Spain, spanning acute and convalescent COVID-19.

Generated by immunoSEQ multiplex PCR, the TCRdb table keeps only in-frame clones and is missing some. The profile shows approximately 400,000 clones, about four fifths of them singletons. Trimming stripped 4 bases from V and 7 bases from J, with 14 bases between. Germline V gene data show CDR1 as MGHDK and CDR2 as SYGVNS. The CDR3 has 15 amino acids. This chain connects TRBV25-1 to TRBJ1-6; D gene uncertain. The sequence was collected from a human donor with acute or convalescent COVID-19. The donor label of this sample is uncertain. The sample comprised peripheral blood. CDR3 sequence (DNA): TGTGCCAGCAGTGTTAGTGTCCTCACGAATTCACCCCTCCACTTT. Its protein is CASSVSVLTNSPLHF.